The rows below give T cell receptor beta chains drawn from one sample of a study of beta chain features in type 1 diabetes. Repertoires were generated with immunoSEQ multiplex PCR, while TCRdb's copy carries only in-frame clones and drops some. The sample has about 660,000 clones; over 13% are singletons. Sequencing input: naive CD4+ T cells from blood. The receptors here all came from a man aged 18 to 29 with type 1 diabetes. Each CDR3 is given with its conserved first and last residue. A D gene is named only where the DNA matches it firmly. Part of the rows lack a size; the others show once, few, many or a class for expanded clones.

clone_size | j_call | v_call | d_call | cdr3_nt | cdr3_aa
- | TRBJ2-1 | TRBV6-5 | TRBD1 | TGTGCCAGCAGTTACGCGGGACAGGGGCTCAATGAGCAGTTCTTC | CASSYAGQGLNEQFF
few | TRBJ1-5 | TRBV2 | TRBD1 | TGTGCCAGCTCAGGGGGTAATCAGCCCCAGCATTTT | CASSGGNQPQHF
few | TRBJ2-1 | TRBV29-1 | - | TGCAGCGGCTCATACAATGAGCAGTTCTTC | CSGSYNEQFF
- | TRBJ1-2 | TRBV6-5 | - | TGTGCCAGCAGTTACGTCGCGAAAGTTGATGGCTACACCTTC | CASSYVAKVDGYTF
- | TRBJ2-1 | TRBV11-2 | TRBD2 | TGTGCCAGCAGCGCCCGGGGGGGTAGCCACAATGAGCAGTTCTTC | CASSARGGSHNEQFF
- | TRBJ1-5 | TRBV14 | - | TGTGCCAGCAGCCAAACCTCGGGCCAGCCCCAGCATTTT | CASSQTSGQPQHF
- | TRBJ2-7 | TRBV27 | - | TGTGCCAGCAGTCCCGACCAGAGAGGGACCTACGAGCAGTACTTC | CASSPDQRGTYEQYF
- | TRBJ2-1 | TRBV6-5 | TRBD2 | TGTGCCAGCAGTTACTCCGTCGGGAGGGCGGAGAATGAGCAGTTCTTC | CASSYSVGRAENEQFF
- | TRBJ2-7 | TRBV4-1 | - | TGCGCCAGCAGCCAACCGGGCTCCGGGGCGGTTGAGCAGTACTTC | CASSQPGSGAVEQYF
- | TRBJ1-1 | TRBV25-1 | - | TGTGCCAGCAGTGCCCAGGGGACCAACACTGAAGCTTTCTTT | CASSAQGTNTEAFF
- | TRBJ2-4 | TRBV10-3 | - | TGTGCCATCAGTTCTTCCGGGACGACCAAAAACATTCAGTACTTC | CAISSSGTTKNIQYF
- | TRBJ1-1 | TRBV5-1 | TRBD1 | TGCGCCAGCAGCGCCGGAAATACAGGGGGCTCGATGGCTTTCTTT | CASSAGNTGGSMAFF
few | TRBJ1-2 | TRBV7-9 | TRBD1 | TGTGCCAGCAGCCCGGACCGGGACAGCGCCGGCTACACCTTC | CASSPDRDSAGYTF
few | TRBJ2-3 | TRBV2 | TRBD1 | TGTGCCAGCAGCCCCGACAGGGCGGTTACGCAGTATTTT | CASSPDRAVTQYF
- | TRBJ1-1 | TRBV2 | - | TGTGCCAGCAGTCCCACCACCAACACTGAAGCTTTCTTT | CASSPTTNTEAFF
few | TRBJ2-7 | TRBV29-1 | TRBD1 | TGCAGCGTTGAAGAGGGGACAGGGGGCTACGAGCAGTACTTC | CSVEEGTGGYEQYF
- | TRBJ2-7 | TRBV27 | TRBD2 | TGTGCCAGCAGTCGACTAGCGGGTACCTACGAGCAGTACTTC | CASSRLAGTYEQYF
- | TRBJ2-1 | TRBV5-4 | - | TGTGCCAGCAGCCGAGAGAGGGGTAATGAGCAGTTCTTC | CASSRERGNEQFF
few | TRBJ1-1 | TRBV7-9 | - | TGTGCCAGCAGCCTAGACCAGATCGGGGTCCCCTTT | CASSLDQIGVPF
- | TRBJ2-1 | TRBV7-9 | TRBD1 | TGTGCCAGCACCCGACAGGGGTCCTACAATGAGCAGTTCTTC | CASTRQGSYNEQFF
- | TRBJ2-5 | TRBV2 | - | TGTGCCAGCGGCCTACGAGCGGAGACCCAGTACTTC | CASGLRAETQYF
- | TRBJ1-2 | TRBV30 | - | TGTGCCTGGAGTGTCTCCTATGGCTACACCTTC | CAWSVSYGYTF
- | TRBJ2-5 | TRBV7-2 | - | TGTGCCAGCAGCTTAGCGGCCCGGGGGCAGTCAGAGACCCAGTACTTC | CASSLAARGQSETQYF
- | TRBJ2-7 | TRBV5-6 | - | TGTGCCAGCAGCGGGCTGGCAGCACAGTACTTC | CASSGLAAQYF
- | TRBJ2-3 | TRBV6-5 | - | TGTGCCAGCAGTTACGAGAACAGGGTGGGAGATACGCAGTATTTT | CASSYENRVGDTQYF
- | TRBJ1-2 | TRBV29-1 | - | TGCAGCGTTGGTGAAGGGGAAAACTATGGCTACACCTTC | CSVGEGENYGYTF
few | TRBJ2-7 | TRBV6-1 | - | TGTGCCAGCAGTGAGAGTTCCTACGAGCAGTACTTC | CASSESSYEQYF
few | TRBJ2-7 | TRBV2 | - | TGTGCCACCTCCCCGTCACTGCCTGGGGAGCAGTACTTC | CATSPSLPGEQYF
- | TRBJ1-2 | TRBV7-6 | - | TGTGCCAGCAGCATTGACAGGTTCGATGGCTACACCTTC | CASSIDRFDGYTF
few | TRBJ1-5 | TRBV5-1 | - | TGCGCCAGCAGCTTGGAAGCCAACAATCAGCCCCAGCATTTT | CASSLEANNQPQHF
- | TRBJ1-2 | TRBV5-6 | - | TGTGCCAGCAGCTTGGTTCTATCGGGCATCGGCTATGGCTACACCTTC | CASSLVLSGIGYGYTF
- | TRBJ2-5 | TRBV7-2 | - | TGTGCCAGCAGCTTAGGGCGGAATGAAGAGACCCAGTACTTC | CASSLGRNEETQYF
- | TRBJ2-7 | TRBV10-3 | - | TGTGCCATCAGCGAGGAGGGGGAGCAGTACTTC | CAISEEGEQYF
- | TRBJ1-5 | TRBV30 | TRBD1 | TGTGCCCTTGGGGCAGGGGGTAATCAGCCCCAGCATTTT | CALGAGGNQPQHF
- | TRBJ1-5 | TRBV30 | - | TGTGCCTGGAGTCGGAGGCCCCCTAGCAATCAGCCCCAGCATTTT | CAWSRRPPSNQPQHF